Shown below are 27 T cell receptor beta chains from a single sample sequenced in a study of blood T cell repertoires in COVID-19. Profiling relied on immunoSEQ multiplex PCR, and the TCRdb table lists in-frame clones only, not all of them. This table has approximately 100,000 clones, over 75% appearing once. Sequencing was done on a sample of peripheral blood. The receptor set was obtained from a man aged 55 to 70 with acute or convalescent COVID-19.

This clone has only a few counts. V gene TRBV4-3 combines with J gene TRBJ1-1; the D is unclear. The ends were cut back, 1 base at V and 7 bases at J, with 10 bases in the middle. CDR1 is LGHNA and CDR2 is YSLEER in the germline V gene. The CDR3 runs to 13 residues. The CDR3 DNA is TGCGCCAGCAGCCAAGTACTTACAGATGAAGCTTTCTTT. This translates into CASSQVLTDEAFF.

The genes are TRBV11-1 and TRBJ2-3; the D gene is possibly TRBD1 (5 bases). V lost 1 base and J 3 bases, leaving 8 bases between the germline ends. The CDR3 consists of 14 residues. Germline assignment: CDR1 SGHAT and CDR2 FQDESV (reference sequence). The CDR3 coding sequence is TGTGCCAGCAGCTTAGTGCAGGGAACAGATACGCAGTATTTT. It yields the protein CASSLVQGTDTQYF. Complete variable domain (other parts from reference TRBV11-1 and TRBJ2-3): EAEVAQSPRYKITEKSQAVAFWCDPISGHATLYWYRQILGQGPELLVQFQDESVVDDSQLPKDRFSAERLKGVDSTLKIQPAELGDSAMYLCASSLVQGTDTQYFGPGTRLTVL.

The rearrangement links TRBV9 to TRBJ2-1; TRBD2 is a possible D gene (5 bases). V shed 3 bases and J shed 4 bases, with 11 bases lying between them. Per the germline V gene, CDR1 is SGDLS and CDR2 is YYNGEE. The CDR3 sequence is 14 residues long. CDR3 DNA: TGTGCCAGCAGCGGCACGGGGAATTACAATGAGCAGTTCTTC. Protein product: CASSGTGNYNEQFF.

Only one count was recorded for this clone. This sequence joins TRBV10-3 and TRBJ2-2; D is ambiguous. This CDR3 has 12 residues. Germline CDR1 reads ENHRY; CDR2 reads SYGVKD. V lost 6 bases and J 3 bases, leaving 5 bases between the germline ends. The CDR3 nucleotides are TGTGCCATCAGATTCGACACCGGGGAGCTGTTTTTT. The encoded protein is CAIRFDTGELFF.

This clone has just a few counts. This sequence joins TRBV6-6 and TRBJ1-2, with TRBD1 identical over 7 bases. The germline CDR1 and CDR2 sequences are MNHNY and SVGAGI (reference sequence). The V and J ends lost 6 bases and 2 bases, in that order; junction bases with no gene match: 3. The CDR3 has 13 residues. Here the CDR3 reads CASSPGQNYGYTF. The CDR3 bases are TGTGCCAGCAGCCCGGGACAGAACTATGGCTACACCTTC.

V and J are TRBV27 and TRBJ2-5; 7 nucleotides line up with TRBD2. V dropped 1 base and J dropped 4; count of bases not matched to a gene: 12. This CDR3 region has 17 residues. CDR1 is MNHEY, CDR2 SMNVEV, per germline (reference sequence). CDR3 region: CASSLFFSGVAGETQYF. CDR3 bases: TGTGCCAGCAGTTTATTTTTCTCGGGGGTAGCGGGAGAGACCCAGTACTTC.

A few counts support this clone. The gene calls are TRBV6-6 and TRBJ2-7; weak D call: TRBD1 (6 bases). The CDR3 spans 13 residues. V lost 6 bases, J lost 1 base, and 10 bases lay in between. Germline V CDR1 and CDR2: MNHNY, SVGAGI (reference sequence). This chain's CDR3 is CASSAQGSYEQYF. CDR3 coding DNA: TGTGCCAGCAGCGCACAGGGATCCTACGAGCAGTACTTC.

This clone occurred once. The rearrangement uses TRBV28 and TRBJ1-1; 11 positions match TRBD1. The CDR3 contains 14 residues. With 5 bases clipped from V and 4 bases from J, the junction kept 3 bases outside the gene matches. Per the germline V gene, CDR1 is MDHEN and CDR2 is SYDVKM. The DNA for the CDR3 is TGTGCCAGCAGTGAGGGACAGGGGGGCACTGAAGCTTTCTTT. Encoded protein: CASSEGQGGTEAFF. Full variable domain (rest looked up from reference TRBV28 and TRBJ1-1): DVKVTQSSRYLVKRTGEKVFLECVQDMDHENMFWYRQDPGLGLRLIYFSYDVKMKEKGDIPEGYSVSREKKERFSLILESASTNQTSMYLCASSEGQGGTEAFFGQGTRLTVV.

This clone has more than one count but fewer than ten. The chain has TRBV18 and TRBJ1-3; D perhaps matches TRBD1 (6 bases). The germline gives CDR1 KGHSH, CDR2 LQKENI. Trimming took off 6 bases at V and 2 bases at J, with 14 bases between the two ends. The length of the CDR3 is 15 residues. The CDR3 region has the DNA TGTGCCAGCTCGAAGGGGCAGGGGACTGGAAACACCATATATTTT. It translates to CASSKGQGTGNTIYF.

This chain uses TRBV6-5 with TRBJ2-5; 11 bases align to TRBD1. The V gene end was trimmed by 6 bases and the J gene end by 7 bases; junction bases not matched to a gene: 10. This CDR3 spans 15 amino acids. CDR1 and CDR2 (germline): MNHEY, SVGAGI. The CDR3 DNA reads TGTGCCAGCAGAAGCCGGGACAGGGGGGCTCGGACCCAGTACTTC. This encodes CASRSRDRGARTQYF.

This CDR3 is CSVEAGDGYTF. The CDR3 DNA reads TGCAGCGTTGAGGCAGGGGATGGCTACACCTTC. The chain uses TRBV29-1 and TRBJ1-2; a weak D match, TRBD1 (6 bases). V lost 3 bases and J 6 bases, leaving 8 bases between the germline ends. The CDR3 loop spans 11 amino acids. Germline-derived CDR1 and CDR2 are SQVTM and ANQGSEA. Drawing the rest from reference TRBV29-1 and TRBJ1-2, the complete variable domain is SAVISQKPSRDICQRGTSLTIQCQVDSQVTMMFWYRQQPGQSLTLIATANQGSEATYESGFVIDKFPISRPNLTFSTLTVSNMSPEDSSIYLCSVEAGDGYTFGSGTRLTVV.

CDR3 amino acids: CASSLSTSGANEQFF. The CDR3 bases are TGTGCCAGCAGTTTATCGACTAGCGGGGCCAATGAGCAGTTCTTC. The chain is built from TRBV27 and TRBJ2-1; 11 positions match TRBD2. V lost 0 bases to trimming and J lost 6 bases; unmatched junction nucleotides: 1. From germline, CDR1 is MNHEY and CDR2 SMNVEV (reference sequence). The CDR3 extends over 15 amino acids.

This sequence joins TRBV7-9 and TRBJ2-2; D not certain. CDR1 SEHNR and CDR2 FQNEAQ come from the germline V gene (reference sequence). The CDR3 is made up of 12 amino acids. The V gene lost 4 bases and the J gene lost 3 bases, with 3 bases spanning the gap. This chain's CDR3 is CASSSYTGELFF. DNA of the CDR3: TGTGCCAGCAGCTCTTACACCGGGGAGCTGTTTTTT. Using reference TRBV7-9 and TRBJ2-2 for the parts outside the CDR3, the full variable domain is DTGVSQNPRHKITKRGQNVTFRCDPISEHNRLYWYRQTLGQGPEFLTYFQNEAQLEKSRLLSDRFSAERPKGSFSTLEIQRTEQGDSAMYLCASSSYTGELFFGEGSRLTVL.

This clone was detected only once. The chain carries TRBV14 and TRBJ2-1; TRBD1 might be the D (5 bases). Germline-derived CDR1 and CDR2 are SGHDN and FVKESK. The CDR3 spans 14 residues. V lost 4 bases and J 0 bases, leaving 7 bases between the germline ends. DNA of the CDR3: TGTGCCAGCAGCCTGACAGTCTCCTACAATGAGCAGTTCTTC. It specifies CASSLTVSYNEQFF.

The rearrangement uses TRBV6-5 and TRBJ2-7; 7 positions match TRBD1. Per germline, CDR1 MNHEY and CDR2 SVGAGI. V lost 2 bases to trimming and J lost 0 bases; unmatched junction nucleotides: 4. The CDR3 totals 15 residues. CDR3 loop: CASSYGTDFSYEQYF. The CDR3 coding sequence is TGTGCCAGCAGTTACGGGACAGATTTCTCCTACGAGCAGTACTTC.

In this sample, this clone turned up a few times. CDR3 nucleotides: TGTGCCACCAGTGCTCGCGGGGGCAACTCCTACAATGAGCAGTTCTTC. It specifies CATSARGGNSYNEQFF. The chain couples TRBV24-1 to TRBJ2-1; a weak D match, TRBD2 (7 bases). V shed 5 bases and J shed 0 bases, with 13 bases lying between them. The CDR3 sequence is 16 residues long. Germline lookup yields CDR1 KGHDR and CDR2 SFDVKD.

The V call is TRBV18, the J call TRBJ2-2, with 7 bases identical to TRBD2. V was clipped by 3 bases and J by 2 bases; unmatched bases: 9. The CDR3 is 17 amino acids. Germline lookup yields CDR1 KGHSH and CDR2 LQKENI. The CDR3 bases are TGTGCCAGCTCACCGTACTTCAAGCGGGGCAACACCGGGGAGCTGTTTTTT. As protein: CASSPYFKRGNTGELFF.

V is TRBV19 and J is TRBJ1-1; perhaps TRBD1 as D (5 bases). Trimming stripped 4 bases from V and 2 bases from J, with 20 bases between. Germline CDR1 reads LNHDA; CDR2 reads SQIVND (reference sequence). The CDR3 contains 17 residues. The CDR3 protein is CASSTPRAGGINTEAFF. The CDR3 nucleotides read TGTGCCAGTAGTACCCCCAGGGCGGGGGGGATCAACACTGAAGCTTTCTTT.

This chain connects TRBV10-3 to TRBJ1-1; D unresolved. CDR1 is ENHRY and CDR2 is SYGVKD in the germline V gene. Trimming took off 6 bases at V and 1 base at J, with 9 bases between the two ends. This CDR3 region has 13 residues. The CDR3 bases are TGTGCCATCAGGGGAGAAAGGAACACTGAAGCTTTCTTT. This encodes CAIRGERNTEAFF.

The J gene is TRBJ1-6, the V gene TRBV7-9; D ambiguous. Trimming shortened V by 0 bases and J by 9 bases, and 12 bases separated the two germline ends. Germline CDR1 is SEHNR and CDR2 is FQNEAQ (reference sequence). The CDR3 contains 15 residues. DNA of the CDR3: TGTGCCAGCAGCTTAGCCGGGTCGGATAGTTCACCCCTCCACTTT. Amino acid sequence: CASSLAGSDSSPLHF.

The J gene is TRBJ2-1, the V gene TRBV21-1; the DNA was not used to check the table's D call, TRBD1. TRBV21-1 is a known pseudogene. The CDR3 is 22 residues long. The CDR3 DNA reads TGTGCCAGCAACCAAAGCCGGGACAGGGACCTTTCAAAGCGGGGGAGATACAATGAGCAGTTCTTC. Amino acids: CASNQSRDRDLSKRGRYNEQFF.

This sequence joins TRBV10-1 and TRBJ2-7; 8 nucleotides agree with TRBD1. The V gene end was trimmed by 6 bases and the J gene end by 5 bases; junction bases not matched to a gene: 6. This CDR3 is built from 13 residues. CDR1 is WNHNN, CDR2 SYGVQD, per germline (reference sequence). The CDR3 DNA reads TGCGCCAGCAGCTCGGACAGGGACGACGAGCAGTACTTC. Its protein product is CASSSDRDDEQYF.

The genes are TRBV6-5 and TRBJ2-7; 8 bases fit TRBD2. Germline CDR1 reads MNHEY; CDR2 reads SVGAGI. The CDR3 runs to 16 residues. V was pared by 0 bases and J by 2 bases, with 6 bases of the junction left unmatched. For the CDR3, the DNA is TGTGCCAGCAGTTACTCGTGGCTAGCGGGTCCCTACGAGCAGTACTTC. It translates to CASSYSWLAGPYEQYF.

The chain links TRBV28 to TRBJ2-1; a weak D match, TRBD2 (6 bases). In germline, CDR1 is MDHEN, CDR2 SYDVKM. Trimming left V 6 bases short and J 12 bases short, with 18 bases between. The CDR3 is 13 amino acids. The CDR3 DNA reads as TGTGCCAGCAGACAACCCCGGGACTCCACGCAGTTCTTC. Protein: CASRQPRDSTQFF.

CDR3 nucleotide sequence: TGTGCCAGCAGTCCCTCCGGGACTACCGGGAGAAATGAGCAGTTCTTC. This translates into CASSPSGTTGRNEQFF. The genes are TRBV28 and TRBJ2-1; 7 positions agree with TRBD2. Germline V gene sequence: CDR1 MDHEN, CDR2 SYDVKM. The CDR3 runs 16 residues. Losses at the gene ends were 5 bases for V and 7 bases for J; bases not matched to a gene: 14.

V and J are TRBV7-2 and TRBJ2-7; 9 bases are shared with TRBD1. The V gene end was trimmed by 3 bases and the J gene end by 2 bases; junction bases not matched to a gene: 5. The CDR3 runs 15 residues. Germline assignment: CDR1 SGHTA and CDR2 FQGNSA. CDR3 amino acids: CASSLSTGGAYEQYF. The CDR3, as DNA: TGTGCCAGCAGCTTGAGCACAGGGGGCGCCTACGAGCAGTACTTC.

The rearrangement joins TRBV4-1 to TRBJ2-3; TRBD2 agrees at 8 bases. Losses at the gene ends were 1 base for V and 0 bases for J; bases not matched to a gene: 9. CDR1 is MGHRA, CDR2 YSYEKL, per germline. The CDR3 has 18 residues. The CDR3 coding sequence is TGCGCCAGCAGCCAAGTGGGCCGACTAGCGTCTAGCACAGATACGCAGTATTTT. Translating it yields CASSQVGRLASSTDTQYF.